The next 6 T cell receptor beta chains were all read from a single sample in a study of beta chain features in type 1 diabetes. Expressed TCRB transcripts were sequenced because the isolated RNA had all been reverse transcribed beforehand. Measured with immunoSEQ multiplex PCR; TCRdb has only the in-frame clones, and not every one. Seen here are hundreds of thousands of clones, roughly 9.6% observed once, and the top ten hold roughly 0.014%. The sequenced sample was naive CD4+ T cells from blood. The source is a woman aged 25-40 years in good health.

The CDR3 spells CAWNPAGYEQYF. In DNA, the CDR3 is TGTGCCTGGAATCCGGCAGGCTACGAGCAGTACTTC. The chain uses TRBV30 and TRBJ2-7; no definite D call. The V and J ends lost 4 bases and 3 bases respectively, with 10 bases between them. Germline CDR1 reads GTSNPN; CDR2 reads SVGIG (reference sequence). This CDR3 comprises 12 residues. The whole variable domain, remainder taken from reference TRBV30 and TRBJ2-7, is SQTIHQWPATLVQPVGSPLSLECTVEGTSNPNLYWYRQAAGRGLQLLFYSVGIGQISSEVPQNLSASRPQDRQFILSSKKLLLSDSGFYLCAWNPAGYEQYFGPGTRLTVT.

This clone was seen a handful of times. The CDR3, as DNA: TGTGCCAGTACCTCTCCGGTAGCGGGGAGCACAGATACGCAGTATTTT. Translation gives CASTSPVAGSTDTQYF. The chain couples TRBV19 to TRBJ2-3; 8 bases are a match to TRBD2. V lost 7 bases to trimming and J lost 0 bases; unmatched junction nucleotides: 9. The germline gives CDR1 LNHDA, CDR2 SQIVND (reference sequence). CDR3 size: 16 residues.

The J gene is TRBJ2-7, the V gene TRBV29-1, with 7 bases identical to TRBD1. V lost 6 bases to trimming and J lost 1 base; unmatched junction nucleotides: 9. The CDR3 sequence is 14 residues long. Germline V gene sequence: CDR1 SQVTM, CDR2 ANQGSEA. This CDR3 reads CSVDRQGSSYEQYF. As DNA, the CDR3 is TGCAGCGTGGATCGACAGGGCAGTTCCTACGAGCAGTACTTC.

This clone was observed a handful of times. This chain joins TRBV4-3 and TRBJ2-6, with D tentatively TRBD2 (6 bases). The CDR3 runs to 19 residues. V lost 0 bases, J lost 0 bases, and 15 bases lay in between. The V gene's germline CDR1 is LGHNA and CDR2 YSLEER. The CDR3 spells CASSQDRHGTFSGANVLTF. In DNA form, the CDR3 reads TGCGCCAGCAGCCAAGATAGGCACGGGACTTTCTCTGGGGCCAACGTCCTGACTTTC.

The rearrangement joins TRBV18 to TRBJ2-5; 12 bases agree with TRBD2. Trimming took 3 bases from V and 4 from J; bases not matched to a gene: 12. Germline CDR1 reads KGHSH; CDR2 reads LQKENI. The CDR3 contains 18 residues. CDR3 coding DNA: TGTGCCAGCTCACCCGAGACTAGCGGGAGTGGATATGGAGAGACCCAGTACTTC. Protein product: CASSPETSGSGYGETQYF.

The chain couples TRBV15 to TRBJ1-2; TRBD1 matches at 8 bases. The CDR3 spans 14 residues. Germline V lookup: CDR1 LNHNV, CDR2 YYDKDF (reference sequence). Unmatched junction bases numbered 1, after V lost 2 bases and J lost 2 bases. The CDR3: CATSRRTGNYGYTF. Written as DNA, the CDR3 is TGTGCCACCAGCAGACGGACAGGGAACTATGGCTACACCTTC.